This T cell receptor (beta chain) was profiled in a study of T cell repertoires in cytomegalovirus infection. In the study overall: CMV infection and matching HLA type were both indicated by public TCR beta signatures. Regarding the study as a whole: CMV-specific TCR beta clonotypes restricted by HLA-C were the ones dominating the ex vivo response.

Only a few counts were recorded for this clonotype. Its specificity is unknown. TCRdb used MiXCR to reprocess the reads, holding one entry per CDR3 protein. Here the sample spans about 450,000 distinct CDR3 sequences, approximately 31% being singletons. The CDR3 sequence is 13 residues long. V lost 1 base and J 6 bases, leaving 10 bases between the germline ends. This clonotype originated in a human donor in good health (CMV status not recorded). Some clones in this sample may be carry-over from other donors' samples. J is TRBJ2-7 and V is TRBV12-3 or TRBV12-4, with D tentatively TRBD1 or TRBD2 (5 bases each). Sequencing was performed on PBMCs. The CDR3 DNA sequence: TGTGCCAGCAGTTTAGACGAGGGGAGCGAGCAGTACTTC. This translates into CASSLDEGSEQYF.